Each of the 8 T cell receptor beta chains below was sequenced from the same sample in a study of cytomegalovirus exposure and HLA in healthy donors. Vbeta (60) and Jbeta (13) primers were used in the PCR. The protocol was immunoSEQ multiplex PCR, while the TCRdb copy is restricted to in-frame clones and leaves out a portion. The sample consists of roughly 150,000 clones, around 80% of them appearing once. The specimen was PBMCs. These receptors were obtained from a male donor in good health and CMV-seropositive.

The J gene is TRBJ2-1, the V gene TRBV19, with D hard to call. The V and J ends lost 0 bases and 16 bases respectively, with 16 bases between them. CDR1 is LNHDA and CDR2 is SQIVND in the germline V gene (reference sequence). CDR3 length equals 13 residues. CDR3 amino acids: CASSIDIETEKFF. CDR3 nucleotides: TGTGCCAGTAGTATAGATATTGAGACTGAGAAATTCTTC. The entire variable domain, with the rest obtained from reference TRBV19 and TRBJ2-1, is as follows: DGGITQSPKYLFRKEGQNVTLSCEQNLNHDAMYWYRQDPGQGLRLIYYSQIVNDFQKGDIAEGYSVSREKKESFPLTVTSAQKNPTAFYLCASSIDIETEKFFGPGTRLTVL.

The CDR3 DNA follows: TGTGCCTGGAGCGCAGCTAGCGGGGTTTCGTATTTT. Its translation: CAWSAASGVSYF. The chain has TRBV30 and TRBJ2-3; 9 nucleotides match TRBD2. Looked up from germline, CDR1 is GTSNPN and CDR2 is SVGIG (reference sequence). The CDR3 contains 12 residues. Trimming cost V 3 bases and J 14 bases; bases outside gene matches: 9.

J is TRBJ2-3 and V is TRBV30; D may be TRBD2 (7 bases). The CDR3 has 15 amino acids. CDR1 and CDR2 from the germline V gene are GTSNPN and SVGIG (reference sequence). The V end lost 3 bases, the J end lost 2 bases, and 15 bases lay between the germline ends. CDR3 coding DNA: TGTGCCTGGAGGAGGGGGGGGGCACACACAGATACGCAGTATTTT. Amino acids: CAWRRGGAHTDTQYF.

This chain connects TRBV6-6 to TRBJ1-1; 9 nucleotides align to TRBD1. This CDR3 has 14 residues. Looked up from germline, CDR1 is MNHNY and CDR2 is SVGAGI (reference sequence). V lost 4 bases, J lost 11 bases, and 11 bases stayed unmatched. The DNA for the CDR3 is TGTGCCAGCAGTTCCGATACGTGGGACAGGGTCGCTTTCTTT. This codes for CASSSDTWDRVAFF.

The chain links TRBV27 to TRBJ1-5, with 7 bases aligning to TRBD1. The V segment lost 4 bases and the J segment 6 bases; nucleotides outside the gene matches: 6. This CDR3 has 14 residues. The germline gives CDR1 MNHEY, CDR2 SMNVEV (reference sequence). CDR3 residues: CASSSRGVTQPQHF. CDR3 sequence (DNA): TGTGCCAGCAGTTCCAGGGGGGTGACTCAGCCCCAGCATTTT.

The CDR3 DNA follows: TGCAGCGTAGCCGACATGGTCAATCAGCCCCAGCATTTT. Its protein product is CSVADMVNQPQHF. V gene TRBV29-1 combines with J gene TRBJ1-5; D gene unclear. V gave up 6 bases and J gave up 3 bases, with 12 bases separating them. Germline V gene lookup returns CDR1 SQVTM and CDR2 ANQGSEA. The CDR3 consists of 13 residues. Together with reference TRBV29-1 and TRBJ1-5, the CDR3 gives the full variable domain: SAVISQKPSRDICQRGTSLTIQCQVDSQVTMMFWYRQQPGQSLTLIATANQGSEATYESGFVIDKFPISRPNLTFSTLTVSNMSPEDSSIYLCSVADMVNQPQHFGDGTRLSIL.

The V call is TRBV15, the J call TRBJ1-4; the D is unclear. Germline CDR1 LNHNV, CDR2 YYDKDF (reference sequence). The CDR3 runs to 12 residues. Trimming pared 1 base from V and 10 bases from J, leaving 7 bases between. Written as DNA, the CDR3 is TGTGCCACCAGCAGAGGCCTACCAAAACTGTTTTTT. This encodes CATSRGLPKLFF.

V is TRBV20-1 and J is TRBJ1-1, with D uncertain. The CDR3 length is 11 residues. Germline values: CDR1 DFQATT, CDR2 SNEGSKA (reference sequence). Trimming pared 3 bases from V and 3 bases from J, leaving 5 bases between. This CDR3 is CSASSDTEAFF. For the CDR3, the DNA is TGCAGTGCTAGTTCGGACACTGAAGCTTTCTTT.